A single sample is the source of the 27 T cell receptor beta chains below, sequenced in a study of blood T cell repertoires in COVID-19 (dated by TCRdb to about 2020). Receptor libraries were prepared by the immunoSEQ multiplex PCR assay. TCRdb limited this immuneACCESS table to in-frame rearrangements with V and J called. A share of clones is missing; checked studies link under half to unresolved V genes, and the rest is unexplained. The sample records some 150,000 clones, 80% to 90% of which are singletons. The ten top clones hold about 2.5% of the sample. The sequenced sample consisted of peripheral blood. These receptors were taken from a woman in her 70s with acute or convalescent COVID-19.

The V and J genes are TRBV30 and TRBJ2-1, with 7 bases aligning to TRBD1. The CDR3 is made up of 14 amino acids. The ends lost 0 bases at V and 4 bases at J; junction bases unmatched: 3. Germline CDR1 is GTSNPN and CDR2 is SVGIG (reference sequence). CDR3: CAWSVGTAYNEQFF. Written as DNA, the CDR3 is TGTGCCTGGAGTGTAGGGACAGCGTACAATGAGCAGTTCTTC.

This clone was observed once. The CDR3 loop reads CASSYKDREKLFF. The CDR3 DNA sequence: TGTGCCAGCAGTTACAAGGACAGGGAAAAACTGTTTTTT. The chain couples TRBV5-6 to TRBJ1-4; 7 nucleotides agree with TRBD1. V was pared by 5 bases and J by 8 bases, with 6 bases of the junction left unmatched. Germline CDR1 is SGHDT and CDR2 is YYEEEE. CDR3 length equals 13 residues.

The gene calls are TRBV19 and TRBJ1-2; 9 positions agree with TRBD1. Trimming removed 6 bases from V and 8 bases from J; junction bases left unmatched: 7. The V gene's germline CDR1 is LNHDA and CDR2 SQIVND (reference sequence). The CDR3 loop spans 13 amino acids. DNA of the CDR3: TGTGCCAGTAGGGCACAGGGGGCGACCGGCTACACCTTC. As protein: CASRAQGATGYTF.

This clone has a single count. One end of the junction fails to match germline, which may point to a read error. This chain connects TRBV2 to TRBJ2-1; TRBD1 aligns across 10 bases. Germline CDR1 reads SNHLY; CDR2 reads FYNNEI. This CDR3 has 13 amino acids. The CDR3 spells CASSDRGQGPPIF. The CDR3 DNA reads TGTGCCAGCAGTGATCGGGGACAGGGGCCGCCGATCTTC.

This clone was picked up one time. The chain carries TRBV7-2 and TRBJ2-2, with 11 bases lining up with TRBD1. Trimming removed 1 base from V and 4 bases from J; junction bases left unmatched: 5. Germline CDR1 is SGHTA and CDR2 is FQGNSA. This CDR3 is built from 17 residues. The CDR3 loop reads CASSLVGTGGLTGELFF. The CDR3 bases are TGTGCCAGCAGCTTAGTCGGGACAGGGGGACTCACCGGGGAGCTGTTTTTT.

This clone appeared a single time. The V gene is TRBV6-1, the J gene TRBJ2-1; TRBD2 agrees at 9 bases. V was clipped by 4 bases and J by 6 bases; unmatched bases: 13. In germline, CDR1 is MNHNS, CDR2 SASEGT. CDR3 length equals 17 residues. CDR3 sequence (DNA): TGTGCCAGCAGTGGTAATAGCGGGGGACCAACCCTCAATGAGCAGTTCTTC. Protein product: CASSGNSGGPTLNEQFF.

The rearrangement joins TRBV10-1 to TRBJ2-3; TRBD2 aligns across 7 bases. V was pared by 0 bases and J by 3 bases, with 3 bases of the junction left unmatched. The CDR3 is 15 amino acids. Germline lookup yields CDR1 WNHNN and CDR2 SYGVQD (reference sequence). The CDR3 region has the DNA TGCGCCAGCAGTGAGTCCGGGAGGAGGACAGATACGCAGTATTTT. The encoded protein is CASSESGRRTDTQYF.

This clone has only one observation. This sequence joins TRBV2 and TRBJ1-5; 9 nucleotides line up with TRBD1. Germline CDR1 SNHLY, CDR2 FYNNEI. J gave up 6 bases and V 4 bases, and 7 bases lay outside the gene matches. This CDR3 comprises 15 residues. CDR3 nucleotides: TGTGCCAGCAGTGGGGACAGGGTTAGGGGTCAGCCCCAGCATTTT. Protein sequence: CASSGDRVRGQPQHF.

The chain couples TRBV6-5 to TRBJ1-6, with 7 nucleotides matching TRBD1. From germline, CDR1 is MNHEY and CDR2 SVGAGI. The ends lost 2 bases at V and 4 bases at J; junction bases unmatched: 2. The CDR3 sequence is 15 residues long. CDR3 bases: TGTGCCAGCAGTTACAGGGACAGATATAATTCACCCCTCCACTTT. As protein: CASSYRDRYNSPLHF.

The chain carries TRBV11-2 and TRBJ2-3; 7 bases are shared with TRBD1. This CDR3 is 16 amino acids long. Per the germline V gene, CDR1 is SGHAT and CDR2 is FQNNGV. J was trimmed by 2 bases and V by 1 base; bases with no gene match: 6. The DNA of the CDR3 is TGTGCCAGCAGCTTAGGACAGGGCCATTCCACAGATACGCAGTATTTT. Its protein is CASSLGQGHSTDTQYF.

This clone turned up a few times. In nucleotides, the CDR3 is TGTGCCAGCAGTTCCCGGGAGCTTAATGAAAAACTGTTTTTT. It is translated as CASSSRELNEKLFF. This chain links TRBV28 with TRBJ1-4; D unresolved. This CDR3 comprises 14 residues. V was clipped by 4 bases and J by 4 bases, with 10 bases between them. The germline V gene has CDR1 MDHEN and CDR2 SYDVKM.

The chain carries TRBV15 and TRBJ1-4; no clear D. The CDR3 loop spans 13 amino acids. Germline assignment: CDR1 LNHNV and CDR2 YYDKDF (reference sequence). With 8 bases removed from V and 8 bases from J, the gap between germline ends came to 15 bases. The CDR3 DNA follows: TGTGCCACCGGGGAACACGGGAACGAAAAACTGTTTTTT. Its translation is CATGEHGNEKLFF.

The chain joins TRBV7-8 to TRBJ1-4, with TRBD1 matching over 10 bases. This CDR3 is built from 15 residues. Losses at the gene ends were 1 base for V and 8 bases for J; bases not matched to a gene: 4. CDR1 and CDR2 from the germline V gene are SGHVS and FQNEAQ. CDR3 nucleotide sequence: TGTGCCAGCAGCTTAGTGGGACAGGGGAACGAAAAACTGTTTTTT. It translates to CASSLVGQGNEKLFF.

J is TRBJ1-5 and V is TRBV12-3 or TRBV12-4; 7 bases match TRBD1. CDR3 length equals 13 residues. Trimming removed 2 bases from V and 15 bases from J; junction bases left unmatched: 10. CDR3 sequence: CASSLRGQGILHF. The CDR3 DNA follows: TGTGCCAGCAGTTTAAGGGGGCAAGGGATCTTGCATTTT.

The chain employs TRBV18 and TRBJ2-1, with 7 bases that match TRBD1. V dropped 6 bases and J dropped 3; count of bases not matched to a gene: 8. CDR1 and CDR2 from the germline V gene are KGHSH and LQKENI. The CDR3 spans 15 residues. The CDR3 nucleotides are TGTGCCAGCTCCCTATACAGGGGCGTCTACAATGAGCAGTTCTTC. It yields the protein CASSLYRGVYNEQFF.

The chain employs TRBV5-1 and TRBJ1-2, with D hard to call. Trimming pared 0 bases from V and 6 bases from J, leaving 6 bases between. Germline CDR1 SGHRS, CDR2 YFSETQ. The CDR3 is made up of 12 amino acids. The CDR3 protein is CASSLAGHGYTF. CDR3 sequence (DNA): TGCGCCAGCAGCTTGGCAGGCCATGGCTACACCTTC.

The chain links TRBV19 to TRBJ1-5; 8 bases line up with TRBD1. The V gene end was trimmed by 5 bases and the J gene end by 0 bases; junction bases not matched to a gene: 9. Germline-derived CDR1 and CDR2 are LNHDA and SQIVND (reference sequence). The CDR3 sequence is 17 residues long. The CDR3 protein is CASSSIDRGYSNQPQHF. The CDR3 DNA is TGTGCCAGTAGTTCAATAGACAGGGGATATAGCAATCAGCCCCAGCATTTT.

The chain combines TRBV5-1 with TRBJ1-5, with 8 bases fitting TRBD1. Germline lookup yields CDR1 SGHRS and CDR2 YFSETQ. V shed 4 bases and J 4 bases; nucleotides not matched to a gene: 7. This CDR3 contains 15 residues. This CDR3 reads CASSTTGAGNQPQHF. CDR3 DNA: TGCGCCAGCAGCACGACAGGGGCCGGGAATCAGCCCCAGCATTTT.

This clone appeared a single time. The genes are TRBV28 and TRBJ2-4, with D perhaps matching TRBD1 (7 bases). CDR1 is MDHEN and CDR2 is SYDVKM in the germline V gene. There are 21 residues in the CDR3. The V and J ends lost 6 bases and 3 bases respectively, with 33 bases between them. CDR3 loop: CASSKNGWARGEPLVKNIQYF. The CDR3 coding sequence is TGTGCCAGCAGCAAGAATGGGTGGGCCAGGGGGGAACCTTTAGTCAAAAACATTCAGTACTTC.

The V call is TRBV9, the J call TRBJ2-5, with D possibly matching TRBD2 (5 bases). The ends were cut back, 0 bases at V and 7 bases at J, with 10 bases in the middle. The CDR3 has 13 amino acids. Germline V gene sequence: CDR1 SGDLS, CDR2 YYNGEE. The CDR3 sequence: CASSVDEGLTQYF. The CDR3 nucleotides are TGTGCCAGCAGCGTAGATGAGGGCTTGACCCAGTACTTC.

The chain recombines TRBV5-1 with TRBJ2-7; TRBD1 matches at 8 bases. J gave up 3 bases and V 0 bases, and 5 bases lay outside the gene matches. Germline V gene data show CDR1 as SGHRS and CDR2 as YFSETQ. The CDR3 has 15 amino acids. Written as DNA, the CDR3 is TGCGCCAGCAGCTTGGGGTCAGGGGGCAGCTACGAGCAGTACGTC. Encoded protein: CASSLGSGGSYEQYV.

The chain uses TRBV6-2 or TRBV6-3 and TRBJ2-1, with 8 nucleotides matching TRBD2. This CDR3 has 15 residues. Looked up from germline, CDR1 is MNHEY and CDR2 is SVGEGT. Germline trimming cut 3 bases from V and 10 bases from J; bases unmatched to any gene: 11. CDR3 amino acids: CASSYWRGAAWEQFF. The CDR3 nucleotides read TGTGCCAGCAGTTATTGGCGGGGGGCAGCGTGGGAGCAGTTCTTC.

The V and J genes are TRBV15 and TRBJ1-5; TRBD1 might be the D (5 bases). Between the trimmed V and J ends, which lost 1 base and 15 bases, there was a span of 19 bases. Germline CDR1 LNHNV, CDR2 YYDKDF (reference sequence). This CDR3 is built from 14 residues. DNA of the CDR3: TGTGCCACCAGCAGAGTAACAGACAGTCCCGTACGGCATTTT. This gives the protein CATSRVTDSPVRHF.

This chain connects TRBV9 to TRBJ2-1; 12 bases line up with TRBD2. V lost 3 bases and J lost 5; bases outside the gene matches: 3. Per the germline V gene, CDR1 is SGDLS and CDR2 is YYNGEE. CDR3 length: 15 amino acids. In nucleotides, the CDR3 is TGTGCCAGCAGCGGGACTAGCGGGGACGACAATGAGCAGTTCTTC. It codes for CASSGTSGDDNEQFF.

This clone was picked up one time. The V call is TRBV2, the J call TRBJ2-1; D may be TRBD2 (6 bases). CDR1 SNHLY and CDR2 FYNNEI come from the germline V gene. Deletions cut 11 bases from V and 1 base from J, with 21 bases between. This CDR3 contains 16 residues. As DNA, the CDR3 is TGTGCCCGCTCCTCGTTTCGGGGGAATTCCTACAATGAGCAGTTCTTC. Translated: CARSSFRGNSYNEQFF.

This rearrangement joins TRBV3-1 (or the pseudogene TRBV3-2) to TRBJ2-3; TRBD1 agrees at 8 bases. The germline V gene encodes CDR1 LGHDT and CDR2 YNNKEL (reference sequence). V lost 1 base to trimming and J lost 0 bases; unmatched junction nucleotides: 12. This CDR3 region has 19 residues. CDR3 protein: CASSQGLTVGTGSTDTQYF. The CDR3 DNA sequence: TGTGCCAGCAGCCAAGGCTTGACGGTCGGGACAGGTAGCACAGATACGCAGTATTTT.

The V and J genes are TRBV4-3 and TRBJ1-1, with D possibly matching TRBD1 (6 bases). Germline V gene lookup returns CDR1 LGHNA and CDR2 YSLEER. CDR3 length: 16 residues. Trimming took off 1 base at V and 4 bases at J, with 16 bases between the two ends. The CDR3 nucleotides read TGCGCCAGCAGCCAAGGATCCCCCGCAGGGGTCACTGAAGCTTTCTTT. Encoded protein: CASSQGSPAGVTEAFF.